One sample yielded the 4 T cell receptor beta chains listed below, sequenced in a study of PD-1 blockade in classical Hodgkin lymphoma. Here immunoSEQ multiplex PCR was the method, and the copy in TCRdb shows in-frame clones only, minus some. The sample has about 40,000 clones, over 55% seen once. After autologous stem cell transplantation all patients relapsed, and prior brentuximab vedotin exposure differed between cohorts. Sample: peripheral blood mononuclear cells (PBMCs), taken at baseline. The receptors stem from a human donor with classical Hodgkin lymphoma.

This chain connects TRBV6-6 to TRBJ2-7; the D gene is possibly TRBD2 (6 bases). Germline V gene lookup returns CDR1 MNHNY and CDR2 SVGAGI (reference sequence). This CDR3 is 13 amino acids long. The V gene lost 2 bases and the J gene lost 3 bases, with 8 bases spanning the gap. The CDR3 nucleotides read TGTGCCAGCAGTTACCTGGGGGGCTACGAGCAGTACTTC. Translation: CASSYLGGYEQYF.

The CDR3: CAWKTGGSTEAFF. The CDR3 bases are TGTGCCTGGAAGACAGGGGGGAGCACTGAAGCTTTCTTT. The chain couples TRBV30 to TRBJ1-1; 9 bases are shared with TRBD1. The germline gives CDR1 GTSNPN, CDR2 SVGIG (reference sequence). V was clipped by 4 bases and J by 4 bases; unmatched bases: 4. The CDR3 has 13 residues.

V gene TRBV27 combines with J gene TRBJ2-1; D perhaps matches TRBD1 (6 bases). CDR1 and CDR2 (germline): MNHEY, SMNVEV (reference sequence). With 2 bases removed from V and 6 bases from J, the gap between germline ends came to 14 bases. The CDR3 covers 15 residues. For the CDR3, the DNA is TGTGCCAGCAGTTTAGACCCAGGGGCCGGCAATGAGCAGTTCTTC. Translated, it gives CASSLDPGAGNEQFF.

CDR3 sequence reads: CASRVDSNQPQHF. CDR3 in DNA: TGTGCCAGCCGAGTGGATAGCAATCAGCCCCAGCATTTT. The rearrangement uses TRBV6-5 and TRBJ1-5; D is uncertain. CDR3 length: 13 amino acids. Germline V gene sequence: CDR1 MNHEY, CDR2 SVGAGI. The V end was cut by 8 bases, the J end by 0 bases, with 8 bases between.